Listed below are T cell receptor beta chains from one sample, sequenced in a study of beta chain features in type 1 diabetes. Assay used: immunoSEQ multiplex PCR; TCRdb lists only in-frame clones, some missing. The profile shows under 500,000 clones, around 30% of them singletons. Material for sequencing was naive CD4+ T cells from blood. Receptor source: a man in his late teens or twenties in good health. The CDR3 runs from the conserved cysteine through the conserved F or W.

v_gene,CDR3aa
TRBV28,CASRTETTPAFF
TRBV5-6,CASSSTSGRKNIQYF
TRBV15,CATSRSGNTIYF
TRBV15,CATSLQVGVGAKNIQYF
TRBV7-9,CASSAQEGARAFF
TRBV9,CASSFRGLGQNIQYF
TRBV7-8,CASSFSSASYNEQFF
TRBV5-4,CASNMDGPNTDTQYF
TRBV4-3,CASSQDNEPGTDTQYF
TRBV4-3,CASSQVSGDHYGYTF
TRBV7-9,CASGSGSGRALTGELFF
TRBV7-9,CASSLEAGTEQYF
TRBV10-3,CAIKNAGPYEQYF
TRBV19,CATHRGGPDTQYF
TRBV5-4,CASSSTSGTAYEQYF
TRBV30,CAWMAGRSYNEQFF
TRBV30,CAGGLVLWTQYF
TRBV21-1,CASRGPSYEQYF
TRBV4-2,CASSQTTSGSYEQYF
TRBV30,CAWSPRDSQEQFF
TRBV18,CASSPPGQGTGQFF
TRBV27,CASSLHQGQPQHF
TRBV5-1,CASSPLAGAVNEQFF
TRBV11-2,CASSSHFYNEQFF
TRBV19,CASSTVRRGNIQYF
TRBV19,CASSMRGVETQYF
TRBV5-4,CASSSPKLAGVEEQYF